This TCR beta chain was identified during a study of identical twins. Findings of the study overall: Sequences that were beta out-of-frame showed weaker excess twin sharing. High-abundance cord blood beta clonotypes had fewer insertions; memory repertoires showed none.

Looked up from germline, CDR1 is SGHRS and CDR2 is YFSETQ. CDR3 length equals 14 residues. The V end lost 4 bases, the J end lost 4 bases, and 12 bases lay between the germline ends. Healthy Caucasians provided all donations. With regard to this clonotype: Antigen specificity is unknown.

Template switching introduced a universal primer site, and the cDNA bore unique molecular identifiers. Each CDR3 protein is one row after TCRdb ran MiXCR on the 5' RACE reads. This sample has 450,000 to 600,000 distinct CDR3 sequences; 20% to 25% occur once, and the top ten carry approximately 0.52%. The sample was also reused in another study, on yellow fever vaccine responses in identical twins.

The chain joins TRBV5-1 to TRBJ2-1; D is unresolved. The sample taken for sequencing was CD4+ T cells sorted from blood. The TCR originated in a woman under 30 in good health. The CDR3 coding sequence is TGCGCCAGCAGCGCCACCGGACCTTACAATGAGCAGTTCTTC. Encoded protein: CASSATGPYNEQFF.